This TCR beta chain was identified in a study of CD8+ T cells in alopecia areata. Study findings and constraints: In scalp and blood, many expanded lesional clones persisted during tofacitinib.

Sample treatment: oral pan-JAK inhibitor, 5-10 mg twice daily. V was clipped by 5 bases and J by 16 bases, with 20 bases between them. Looked up from germline, CDR1 is MNHEY and CDR2 is SVGAGI. The CDR3 runs 13 residues. As to this clone: Its matching antigen is unknown.

Extracted RNA was reverse transcribed, and the resulting cDNA served as sequencing template. Method: immunoSEQ multiplex PCR; TCRdb's copy keeps in-frame clones and lacks some. The sample gives about 200,000 clones, 64% of which show up once; around 4% is in the top ten. The sequencing used CD4+ T cells sorted from blood, collected at week 4, from a patient treated with tofacitinib. This TCR was sampled from a human donor with alopecia areata. The chain recombines TRBV6-5 with TRBJ1-4; D uncertain. The CDR3 nucleotides are TGTGCCAGCAGTGTACGGGAGAACAATCCCGCGTTTTTT. As protein: CASSVRENNPAFF.